The present TCR beta chain was sequenced within a study of post-analysis software for immune sequencing data. The wider study: In terms of disease course, relapsing-remitting, secondary progressive and progressive-relapsing multiple sclerosis were included.

Incorporated into the TCR beta cDNA libraries were unique molecular identifiers, which served to reduce PCR and sequencing biases. Each CDR3 protein is one row after TCRdb ran MiXCR on the PCR reads. The data hold approximately 690,000 distinct CDR3 sequences, with roughly three fifths observed a single time. This CDR3 region has 17 residues. Germline CDR1 reads SGHTA; CDR2 reads FQGNSA. This clonotype was observed a few times. Its antigen is undetermined. The junction and the germline gene differ at one end; a read error may be behind it. Study-level results: Pronounced co-clustering by F measure was evident among identically batched samples. About 5 TRBV segments were more frequent in patients than controls; TRBV5-6, TRBV5-1 and TRBV20-1 belonged to this group.

The receptor was isolated from a girl aged 2-15 years with multiple sclerosis. V gene TRBV7-2 combines with J gene TRBJ2-1; 11 positions agree with TRBD2. Input material: blood. In DNA form, the CDR3 reads TGTGCCAACAGCTCCCCCCCACTAGCGGGAGTCCTCAATGAGCAGTTCTTC. Amino acids: CANSSPPLAGVLNEQFF.